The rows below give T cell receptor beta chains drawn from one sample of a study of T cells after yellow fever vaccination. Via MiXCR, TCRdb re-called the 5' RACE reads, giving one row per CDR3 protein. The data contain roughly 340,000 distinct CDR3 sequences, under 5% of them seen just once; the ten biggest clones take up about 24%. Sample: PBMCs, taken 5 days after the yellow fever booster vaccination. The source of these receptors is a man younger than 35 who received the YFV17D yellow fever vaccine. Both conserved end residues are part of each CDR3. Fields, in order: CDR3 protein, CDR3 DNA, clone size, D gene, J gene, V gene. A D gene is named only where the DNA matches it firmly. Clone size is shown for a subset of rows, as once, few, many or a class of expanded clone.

CASSFVPLSLDRGVDTEAFF,TGTGCCAGCAGTTTCGTACCCTTGAGTTTGGACAGGGGGGTGGACACTGAAGCTTTCTTT,-,TRBD1,TRBJ1-1,TRBV28
CSATNPGDEKLFF,TGCAGTGCTACCAACCCGGGGGATGAAAAACTGTTTTTT,few,-,TRBJ1-4,TRBV20-1
CASSSASGGSGQYF,TGTGCCAGCAGCTCAGCTAGCGGGGGGTCTGGGCAGTATTTT,-,TRBD2,TRBJ2-3,TRBV7-2
CASSLAQGTPGNTIYF,TGTGCCAGCAGCTTAGCGCAGGGCACCCCTGGAAACACCATATATTTT,few,-,TRBJ1-3,TRBV7-9
CASTWGSRNTEAFF,TGTGCCAGCACCTGGGGTTCGAGGAACACTGAAGCTTTCTTT,few,-,TRBJ1-1,TRBV3-1
CASSQEQGAAGNTIYF,TGTGCCAGCAGCCAAGAGCAGGGGGCGGCTGGAAACACCATATATTTT,few,TRBD1,TRBJ1-3,TRBV4-2
CSARPPGGANSPLHF,TGCAGTGCTAGACCGCCGGGCGGGGCCAATTCACCCCTCCACTTT,-,-,TRBJ1-6,TRBV20-1
CASTAGPQVGNTIYF,TGTGCCAGCACCGCCGGGCCTCAAGTGGGAAACACCATATATTTT,few,-,TRBJ1-3,TRBV12-3/TRBV12-4
CASSPGGGVNYNSPLHF,TGCGCCAGCAGCCCAGGCGGCGGGGTTAACTATAATTCACCCCTCCACTTT,-,-,TRBJ1-6,TRBV5-1
CASSLDPSGNTIYF,TGTGCCAGCAGCTTGGACCCCTCTGGAAACACCATATATTTT,many,-,TRBJ1-3,TRBV5-4
CASSRLGQGGSPLHF,TGCGCCAGCAGCCGCTTGGGACAGGGGGGTTCACCCCTCCACTTT,many,TRBD1,TRBJ1-6,TRBV4-3
CASSSRTSGLNEQFF,TGTGCCAGCAGCTCACGGACTAGCGGCCTCAATGAGCAGTTCTTC,many,TRBD2,TRBJ2-1,TRBV7-3
CASSPVRGQETQYF,TGTGCCAGCAGCCCAGTCAGGGGACAAGAGACCCAGTACTTC,few,-,TRBJ2-5,TRBV6-5